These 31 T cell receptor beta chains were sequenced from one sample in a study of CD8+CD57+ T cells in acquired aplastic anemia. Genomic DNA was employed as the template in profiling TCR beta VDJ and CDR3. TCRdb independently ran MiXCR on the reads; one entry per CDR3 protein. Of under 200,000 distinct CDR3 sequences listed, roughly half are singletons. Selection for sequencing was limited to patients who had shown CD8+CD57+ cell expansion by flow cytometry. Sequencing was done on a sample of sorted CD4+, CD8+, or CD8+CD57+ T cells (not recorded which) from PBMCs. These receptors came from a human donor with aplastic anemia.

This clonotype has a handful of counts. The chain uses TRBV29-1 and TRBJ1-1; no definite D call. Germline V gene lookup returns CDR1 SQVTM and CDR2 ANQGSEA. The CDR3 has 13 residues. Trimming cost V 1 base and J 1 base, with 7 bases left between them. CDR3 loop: CSVEGHRNTEAFF. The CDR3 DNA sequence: TGCAGCGTTGAAGGACACAGGAACACTGAAGCTTTCTTT.

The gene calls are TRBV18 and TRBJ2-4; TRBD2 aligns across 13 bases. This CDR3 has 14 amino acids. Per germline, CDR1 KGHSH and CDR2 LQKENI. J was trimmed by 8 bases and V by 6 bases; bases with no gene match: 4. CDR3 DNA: TGTGCCAGCTCGCGGACTAGCGGGAGTGACATTCAGTACTTC. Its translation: CASSRTSGSDIQYF. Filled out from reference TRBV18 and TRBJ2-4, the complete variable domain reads NAGVMQNPRHLVRRRGQEARLRCSPMKGHSHVYWYRQLPEEGLKFMVYLQKENIIDESGMPKERFSAEFPKEGPSILRIQQVVRGDSAAYFCASSRTSGSDIQYFGAGTRLSVL.

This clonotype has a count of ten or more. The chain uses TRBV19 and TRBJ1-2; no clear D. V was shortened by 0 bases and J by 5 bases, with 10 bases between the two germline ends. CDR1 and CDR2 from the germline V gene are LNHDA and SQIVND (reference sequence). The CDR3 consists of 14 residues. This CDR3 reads CASSIDQGRYGYTF. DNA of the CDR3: TGTGCCAGTAGTATAGATCAAGGAAGATATGGCTACACCTTC.

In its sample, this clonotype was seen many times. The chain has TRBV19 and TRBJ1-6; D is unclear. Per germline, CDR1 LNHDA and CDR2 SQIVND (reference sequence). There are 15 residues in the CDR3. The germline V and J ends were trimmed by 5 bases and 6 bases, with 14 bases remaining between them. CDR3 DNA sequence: TGTGCCAGTAGTGACGCCGGGAGGACTAATTCACCCCTCCACTTT. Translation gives CASSDAGRTNSPLHF.

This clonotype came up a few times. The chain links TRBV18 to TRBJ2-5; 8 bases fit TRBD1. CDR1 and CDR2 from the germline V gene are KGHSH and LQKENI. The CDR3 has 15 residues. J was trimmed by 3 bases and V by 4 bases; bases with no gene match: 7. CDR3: CASSRDRGPKETQYF. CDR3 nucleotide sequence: TGTGCCAGCTCACGAGACAGGGGACCTAAAGAGACCCAGTACTTC.

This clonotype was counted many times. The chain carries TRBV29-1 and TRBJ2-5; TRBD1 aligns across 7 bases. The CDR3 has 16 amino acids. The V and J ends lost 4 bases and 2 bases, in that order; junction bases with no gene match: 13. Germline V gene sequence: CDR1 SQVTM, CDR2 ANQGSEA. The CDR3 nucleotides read TGCAGCGTTGTTCTTCCGGCGGGCAGGGGGCAAGAGACCCAGTACTTC. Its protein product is CSVVLPAGRGQETQYF.

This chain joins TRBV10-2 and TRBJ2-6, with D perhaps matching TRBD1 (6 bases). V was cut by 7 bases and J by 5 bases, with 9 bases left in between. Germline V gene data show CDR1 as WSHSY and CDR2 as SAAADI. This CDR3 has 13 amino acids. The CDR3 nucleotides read TGCGCCAGCAAAAGGGACAGGGCCAACGTCCTGACTTTC. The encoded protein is CASKRDRANVLTF.

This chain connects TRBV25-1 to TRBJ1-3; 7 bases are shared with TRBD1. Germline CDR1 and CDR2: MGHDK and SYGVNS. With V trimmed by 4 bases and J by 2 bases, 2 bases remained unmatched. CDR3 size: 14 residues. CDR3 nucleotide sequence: TGTGCCAGCAGTGTAGGGGGCGCTGGAAACACCATATATTTT. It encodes CASSVGGAGNTIYF.

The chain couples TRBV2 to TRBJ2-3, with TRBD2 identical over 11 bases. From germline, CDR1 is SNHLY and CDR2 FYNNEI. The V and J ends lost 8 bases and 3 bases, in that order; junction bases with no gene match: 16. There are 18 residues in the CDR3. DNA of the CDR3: TGTGCCAGCCCCAACACCCCAACTAGCGGGGGAACGACAGATACGCAGTATTTT. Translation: CASPNTPTSGGTTDTQYF. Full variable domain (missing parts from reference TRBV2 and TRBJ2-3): EPEVTQTPSHQVTQMGQEVILRCVPISNHLYFYWYRQILGQKVEFLVSFYNNEISEKSEIFDDQFSVERPDGSNFTLKIRSTKLEDSAMYFCASPNTPTSGGTTDTQYFGPGTRLTVL.

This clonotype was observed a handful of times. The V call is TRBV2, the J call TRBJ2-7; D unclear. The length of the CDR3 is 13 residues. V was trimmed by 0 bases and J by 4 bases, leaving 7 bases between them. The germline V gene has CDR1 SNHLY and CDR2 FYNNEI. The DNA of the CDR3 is TGTGCCAGCAGTGAAGCGCTTCCGTACGAGCAGTACTTC. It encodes CASSEALPYEQYF.

DNA for the CDR3: TGTGCCAGCAGTGAAGCGACAGACAGGGGTCCTAGCGGGAGGGTCACCGGGGAGCTGTTTTTT. It specifies CASSEATDRGPSGRVTGELFF. The gene calls are TRBV2 and TRBJ2-2, with TRBD2 matching 12 bases. CDR3 length: 21 amino acids. In germline, CDR1 is SNHLY, CDR2 FYNNEI. V trimming: 0 bases; J trimming: 4 bases; junction bases outside the gene matches: 15.

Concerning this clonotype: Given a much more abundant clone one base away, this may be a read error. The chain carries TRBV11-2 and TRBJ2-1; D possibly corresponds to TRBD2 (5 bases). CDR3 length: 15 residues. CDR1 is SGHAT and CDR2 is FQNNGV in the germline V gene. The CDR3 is CASSLLAGPYSEQFF. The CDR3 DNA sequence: TGTGCCAGCAGCTTACTGGCGGGCCCATACAGTGAGCAGTTCTTC.

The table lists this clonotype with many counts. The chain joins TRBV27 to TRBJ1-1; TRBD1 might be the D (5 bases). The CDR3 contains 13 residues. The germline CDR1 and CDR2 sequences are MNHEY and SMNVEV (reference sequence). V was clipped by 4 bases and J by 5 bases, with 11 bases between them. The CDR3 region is CASSSRVGTEAFF. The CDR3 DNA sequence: TGTGCCAGCAGTTCCAGGGTCGGGACTGAAGCTTTCTTT.

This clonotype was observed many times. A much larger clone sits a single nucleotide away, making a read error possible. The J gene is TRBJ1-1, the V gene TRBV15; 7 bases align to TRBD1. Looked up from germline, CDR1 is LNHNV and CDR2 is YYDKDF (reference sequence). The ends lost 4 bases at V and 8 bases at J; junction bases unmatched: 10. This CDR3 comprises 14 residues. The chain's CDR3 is CATSKDRVVGEAFF. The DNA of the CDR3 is TGTGCCACCAGCAAAGACAGGGTTGTTGGGGAAGCTTTCTTT. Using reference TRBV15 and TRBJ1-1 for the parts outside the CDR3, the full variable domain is DAMVIQNPRYQVTQFGKPVTLSCSQTLNHNVMYWYQQKSSQAPKLLFHYYDKDFNNEADTPDNFQSRRPNTSFCFLDIRSPGLGDTAMYLCATSKDRVVGEAFFGQGTRLTVV.

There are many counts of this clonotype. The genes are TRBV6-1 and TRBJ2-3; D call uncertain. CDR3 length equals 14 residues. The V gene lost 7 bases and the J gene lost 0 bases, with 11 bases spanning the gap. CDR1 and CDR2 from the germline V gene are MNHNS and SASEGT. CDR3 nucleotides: TGTGCCAGCACCTCCGAGCGTAGCACAGATACGCAGTATTTT. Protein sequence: CASTSERSTDTQYF.

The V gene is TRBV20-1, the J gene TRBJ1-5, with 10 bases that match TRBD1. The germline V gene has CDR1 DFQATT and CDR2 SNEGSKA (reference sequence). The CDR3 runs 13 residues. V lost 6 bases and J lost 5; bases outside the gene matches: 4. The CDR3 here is CSAAGTGDQPQHF. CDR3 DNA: TGCAGTGCGGCCGGGACAGGGGATCAGCCCCAGCATTTT.

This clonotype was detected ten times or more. The CDR3 DNA sequence: TGTGCCAGCAGTTCCGCAGGGGGCTCTGGAGAGACCCAGTACTTC. Encoded protein: CASSSAGGSGETQYF. The V call is TRBV6-1, the J call TRBJ2-5, with TRBD1 matching 8 bases. CDR3 length equals 15 residues. Germline assignment: CDR1 MNHNS and CDR2 SASEGT. After removal of 5 bases from V and 4 bases from J, the junction contained 9 bases not matched to a gene.

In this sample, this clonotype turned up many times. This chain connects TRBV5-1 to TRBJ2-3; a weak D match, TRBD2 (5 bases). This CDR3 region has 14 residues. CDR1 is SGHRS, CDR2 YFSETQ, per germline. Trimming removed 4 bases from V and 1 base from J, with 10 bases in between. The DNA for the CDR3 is TGCGCCAGCAGCCCCCCCGGGGGCACAGATACGCAGTATTTT. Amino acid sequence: CASSPPGGTDTQYF.

The CDR3 is CASSPRGGRGYTF. The CDR3 DNA reads as TGTGCCAGCAGCCCCCGGGGTGGGCGGGGCTACACCTTC. J is TRBJ1-2 and V is TRBV5-4; no definite D call. Per the germline V gene, CDR1 is SGHNT and CDR2 is YYREEE (reference sequence). The CDR3 extends over 13 amino acids. Trimming pared 4 bases from V and 8 bases from J, leaving 15 bases between.

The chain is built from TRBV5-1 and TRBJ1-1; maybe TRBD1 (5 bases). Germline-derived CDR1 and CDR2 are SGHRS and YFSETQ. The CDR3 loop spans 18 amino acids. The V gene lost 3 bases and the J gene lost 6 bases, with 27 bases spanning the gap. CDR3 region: CASSSQWGGSDLHPEAFF. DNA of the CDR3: TGCGCCAGCAGCTCTCAATGGGGCGGGTCAGACCTCCACCCTGAAGCTTTCTTT.

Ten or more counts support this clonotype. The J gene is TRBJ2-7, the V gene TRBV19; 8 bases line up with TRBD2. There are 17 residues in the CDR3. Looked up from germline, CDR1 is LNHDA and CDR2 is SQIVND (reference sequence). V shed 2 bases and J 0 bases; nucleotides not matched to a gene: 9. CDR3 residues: CASSIRPHSGNSYEQYF. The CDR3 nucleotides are TGTGCCAGTAGTATACGTCCCCATAGCGGGAACTCCTACGAGCAGTACTTC.

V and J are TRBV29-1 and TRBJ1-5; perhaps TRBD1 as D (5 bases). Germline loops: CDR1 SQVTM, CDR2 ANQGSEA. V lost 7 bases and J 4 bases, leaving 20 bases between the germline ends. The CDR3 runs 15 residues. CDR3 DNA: TGCAGCGCTAAGACTAGCGGGGCTATTAATCAGCCCCAGCATTTT. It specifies CSAKTSGAINQPQHF.

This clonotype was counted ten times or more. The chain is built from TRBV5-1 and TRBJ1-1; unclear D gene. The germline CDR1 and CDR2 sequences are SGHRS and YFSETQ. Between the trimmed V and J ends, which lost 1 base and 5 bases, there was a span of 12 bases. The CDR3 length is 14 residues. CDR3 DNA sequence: TGCGCCAGCAGCTTGAATGGGTGGAGGACTGAAGCTTTCTTT. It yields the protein CASSLNGWRTEAFF.

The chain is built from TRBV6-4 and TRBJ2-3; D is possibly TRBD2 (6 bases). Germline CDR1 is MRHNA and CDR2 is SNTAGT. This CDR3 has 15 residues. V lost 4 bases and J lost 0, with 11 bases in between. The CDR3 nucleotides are TGTGCCAGCAGTGTTCAAGCGGGCAGCACAGATACGCAGTATTTT. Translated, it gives CASSVQAGSTDTQYF.

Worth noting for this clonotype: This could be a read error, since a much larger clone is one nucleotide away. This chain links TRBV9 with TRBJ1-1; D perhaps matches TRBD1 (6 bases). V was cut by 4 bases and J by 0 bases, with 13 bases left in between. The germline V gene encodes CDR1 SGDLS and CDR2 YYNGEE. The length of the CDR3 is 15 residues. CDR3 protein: CASSSRDTMNTEAFF. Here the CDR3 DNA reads TGTGCCAGCAGCAGCCGGGACACTATGAACACTGAAGCTTTCTTT.

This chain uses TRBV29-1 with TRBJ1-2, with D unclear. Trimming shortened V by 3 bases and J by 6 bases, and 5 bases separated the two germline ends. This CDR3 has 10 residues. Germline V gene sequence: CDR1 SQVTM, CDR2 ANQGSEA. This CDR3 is CSVDGDGYTF. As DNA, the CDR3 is TGCAGCGTTGACGGCGATGGCTACACCTTC.

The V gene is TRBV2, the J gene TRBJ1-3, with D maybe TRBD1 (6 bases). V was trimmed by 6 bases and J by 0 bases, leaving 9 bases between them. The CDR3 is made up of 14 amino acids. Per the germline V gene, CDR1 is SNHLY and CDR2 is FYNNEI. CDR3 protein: CASSLGGSGNTIYF. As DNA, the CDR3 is TGTGCCAGCAGCTTAGGGGGCTCTGGAAACACCATATATTTT.

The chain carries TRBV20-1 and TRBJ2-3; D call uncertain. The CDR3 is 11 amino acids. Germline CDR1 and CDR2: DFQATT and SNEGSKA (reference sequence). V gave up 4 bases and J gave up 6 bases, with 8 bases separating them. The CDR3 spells CSAMSRDTQYF. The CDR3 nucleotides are TGCAGTGCTATGAGCCGTGATACGCAGTATTTT.

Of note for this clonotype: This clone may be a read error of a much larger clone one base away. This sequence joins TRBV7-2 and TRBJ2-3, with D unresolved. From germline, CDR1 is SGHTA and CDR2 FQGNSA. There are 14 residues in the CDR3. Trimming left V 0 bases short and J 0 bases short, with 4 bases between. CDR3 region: CASSLAASTDTQYF. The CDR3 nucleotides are TGTGCCAGCAGCTTAGCGGCCAGCACAGATACGCAGTATTTT.

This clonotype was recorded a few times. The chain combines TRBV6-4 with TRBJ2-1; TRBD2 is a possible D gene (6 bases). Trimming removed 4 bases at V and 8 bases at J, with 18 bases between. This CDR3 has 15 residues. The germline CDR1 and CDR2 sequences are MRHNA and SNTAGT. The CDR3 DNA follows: TGTGCCAGCAGTGCCTCCTGGGGACTCTTCGATGAGCAGTTCTTC. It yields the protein CASSASWGLFDEQFF.

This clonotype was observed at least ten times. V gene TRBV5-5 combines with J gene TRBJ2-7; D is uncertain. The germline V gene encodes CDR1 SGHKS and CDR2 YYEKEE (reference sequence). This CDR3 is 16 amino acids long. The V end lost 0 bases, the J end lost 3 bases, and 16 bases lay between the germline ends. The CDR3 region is CASSLAFTGKSYEQYF. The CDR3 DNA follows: TGTGCCAGCAGCTTGGCCTTTACCGGAAAAAGCTACGAGCAGTACTTC.